This TCR beta chain was found in a study of blood T cells in healthy people across ages. Overall study findings and caveats: Observed TCR beta diversity showed a strong correlation with the percentage of naive T cells as measured by flow cytometry. Shifts in expanded clonotypes may have been confounded by donor CMV status, which was unknown.

Drawn from each donor were about 9 milliliters of peripheral blood. This clonotype was detected a few times. As yet, its antigen is unknown. Germline CDR1 and CDR2: SGHTA and FQGNSA. The CDR3 is made up of 16 amino acids. The V gene end was trimmed by 8 bases and the J gene end by 5 bases; junction bases not matched to a gene: 14. Primers used in a second PCR of roughly 6 to 11 cycles were a sample-barcoded 5' primer and a J-beta primer mix. Every cDNA molecule carried a tag from a template-switch adaptor bearing 12 random nucleotides. Via MiXCR, TCRdb re-called the 5' RACE reads, giving one row per CDR3 protein. The data hold more than 700,000 distinct CDR3 sequences, with about 53% observed a single time.

The chain is built from TRBV7-2 and TRBJ2-1; 8 bases line up with TRBD2. Sequenced: blood. The TCR comes from an elderly man in good health. CDR3 DNA sequence: TGTGCCAGCTCCCCCGAGGTGGTTAGCGGGAACAATGAGCAGTTCTTC. Amino acids: CASSPEVVSGNNEQFF.